The 11 T cell receptor beta chains below all came from one sample that was sequenced in a study of regulatory T cells in long-lasting Graves disease. The TCR beta library used iRepertoire HTBI primers with Arm-PCR amplification of CDR3. In TCRdb, the multiplex PCR reads were re-called with MiXCR into one record per CDR3 protein. The sample lists 560,000 or so distinct CDR3 sequences, 15% to 20% occurring once. Sample time point: newly diagnosed GD, antithyroid drugs for less than 3 months. PBMCs provided the RNA from which the TCR library was made. These records were also assigned to another study, of T cells in Graves' hyperthyroidism and ophthalmopathy.

The specimen comprised peripheral blood mononuclear cells (PBMCs), sampled at new diagnosis, from a patient treated with antithyroid drugs. The receptors were gathered from a man aged 18 to 29 with Graves disease.

This clonotype has ten or more counts. CDR3 nucleotides: TGTGCCAGCAGCTTTTACTCGCGCACAGATACGCAGTATTTT. Encoded protein: CASSFYSRTDTQYF. The rearrangement joins TRBV11-2 to TRBJ2-3; D remains unclear. The CDR3 is made up of 14 amino acids. Trimming stripped 3 bases from V and 1 base from J, with 8 bases between. Germline V gene data show CDR1 as SGHAT and CDR2 as FQNNGV.

This clonotype was seen ten or more times. The rearrangement joins TRBV28 to TRBJ1-5, with D uncertain. Trimming took off 5 bases at V and 6 bases at J, with 5 bases between the two ends. CDR1 and CDR2 from the germline V gene are MDHEN and SYDVKM. CDR3 length equals 11 residues. Here the CDR3 DNA reads TGTGCCAGCAGTCTATCTCAGCCCCAGCATTTT. Residues: CASSLSQPQHF.

Ten or more counts support this clonotype. As DNA, the CDR3 is TGTGCCAGCTCACCCACGGCAGGGGGAACAGATACGCAGTATTTT. It translates to CASSPTAGGTDTQYF. The V and J genes are TRBV18 and TRBJ2-3; TRBD1 matches at 7 bases. The CDR3 loop spans 15 amino acids. Germline V gene data show CDR1 as KGHSH and CDR2 as LQKENI. J gave up 3 bases and V 3 bases, and 6 bases lay outside the gene matches.

There are a few counts of this clonotype. Here the CDR3 reads CSAREENQPQHF. The CDR3 coding sequence is TGCAGTGCTAGAGAAGAGAATCAGCCCCAGCATTTT. The chain combines TRBV20-1 with TRBJ1-5; D uncertain. This CDR3 has 12 amino acids. CDR1 is DFQATT and CDR2 is SNEGSKA in the germline V gene (reference sequence). V was cut by 0 bases and J by 4 bases, with 4 bases left in between.

On this clonotype: A read error is possible here, since a much larger clone lies one base away. V and J are TRBV5-1 and TRBJ2-7, with 7 positions matching TRBD1. Per germline, CDR1 SGHRS and CDR2 YFSETQ. V trimming: 8 bases; J trimming: 3 bases; junction bases outside the gene matches: 14. The CDR3 has 15 amino acids. The CDR3 is CASRLWTGRYYEQYF. The CDR3 DNA is TGCGCCAGTCGCCTTTGGACAGGAAGATACTACGAGCAGTACTTC.

J is TRBJ2-7 and V is TRBV20-1; TRBD2 matches at 8 bases. V trimming: 1 base; J trimming: 2 bases; junction bases outside the gene matches: 16. The CDR3 covers 18 residues. Germline CDR1 reads DFQATT; CDR2 reads SNEGSKA (reference sequence). In nucleotides, the CDR3 is TGCAGTGCTAGAGTTAGCTTTCTCCTTACTAGCGGAACCTACGAGCAGTACTTC. This translates into CSARVSFLLTSGTYEQYF.

This clonotype was observed at least ten times. The chain has TRBV12-3 or TRBV12-4 and TRBJ2-5; D call uncertain. V dropped 1 base and J dropped 7 bases, with 7 bases sitting between them. The CDR3 extends over 12 amino acids. CDR3 nucleotide sequence: TGTGCCAGCAGTTTAGGGTCGGCGACCCAGTACTTC. Translated: CASSLGSATQYF.

J is TRBJ2-5 and V is TRBV10-3; 12 nucleotides agree with TRBD2. The germline V gene encodes CDR1 ENHRY and CDR2 SYGVKD. The CDR3 is 15 residues long. V gave up 5 bases and J gave up 3 bases; unmatched junction bases: 4. The CDR3 region is CAISSSGRAEETQYF. The CDR3 nucleotides are TGTGCCATCAGTTCTAGCGGGAGGGCCGAAGAGACCCAGTACTTC.

This clonotype has a handful of counts. In DNA form, the CDR3 reads TGTGCCAGCAGTGATACAGTGAAATCCTACGAGCAGTACTTC. Translating it yields CASSDTVKSYEQYF. V and J are TRBV25-1 and TRBJ2-7; D is ambiguous. The V end was cut by 3 bases, the J end by 1 base, with 10 bases between. Per germline, CDR1 MGHDK and CDR2 SYGVNS. The CDR3 totals 14 residues.

In its sample, this clonotype was seen many times. This rearrangement joins TRBV29-1 to TRBJ2-3; D is perhaps TRBD2 (6 bases). V shed 6 bases and J shed 5 bases, with 15 bases lying between them. CDR3 length: 13 residues. Germline-derived CDR1 and CDR2 are SQVTM and ANQGSEA. The CDR3 bases are TGCAGCGTGTCCGGCGGGAAGAGAGATACGCAGTATTTT. It is translated as CSVSGGKRDTQYF.

As concerns this clonotype: A clone one base away is much larger, so this may be a read error. The chain is built from TRBV5-1 and TRBJ2-1; 12 nucleotides line up with TRBD2. The trim removed 4 bases at V and 10 bases at J, leaving 12 bases unmatched. The CDR3 covers 16 residues. The germline gives CDR1 SGHRS, CDR2 YFSETQ. The CDR3 region has the DNA TGCGCCAGCAGCGTGAATCCTAGCGGGAGGGCCTACGAGCAGTTCTTC. Protein: CASSVNPSGRAYEQFF.